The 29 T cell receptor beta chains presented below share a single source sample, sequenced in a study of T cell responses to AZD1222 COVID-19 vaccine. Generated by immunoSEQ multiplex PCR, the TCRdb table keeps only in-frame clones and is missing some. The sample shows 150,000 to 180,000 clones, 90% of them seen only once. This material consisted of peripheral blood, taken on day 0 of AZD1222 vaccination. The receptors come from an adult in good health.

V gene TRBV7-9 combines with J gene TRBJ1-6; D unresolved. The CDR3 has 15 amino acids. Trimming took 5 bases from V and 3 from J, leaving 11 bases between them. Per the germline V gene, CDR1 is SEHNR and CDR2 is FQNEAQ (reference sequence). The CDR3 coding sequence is TGTGCCAGCAGCCCCAGTGGGAGCTATAATTCACCCCTCCACTTT. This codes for CASSPSGSYNSPLHF.

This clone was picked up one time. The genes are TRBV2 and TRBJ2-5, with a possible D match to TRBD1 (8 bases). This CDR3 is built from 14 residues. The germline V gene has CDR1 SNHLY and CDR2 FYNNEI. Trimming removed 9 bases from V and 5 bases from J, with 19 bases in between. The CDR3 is CASSRGQGGETQYF. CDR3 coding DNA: TGTGCCAGTTCCAGAGGACAGGGAGGGGAGACCCAGTACTTC.

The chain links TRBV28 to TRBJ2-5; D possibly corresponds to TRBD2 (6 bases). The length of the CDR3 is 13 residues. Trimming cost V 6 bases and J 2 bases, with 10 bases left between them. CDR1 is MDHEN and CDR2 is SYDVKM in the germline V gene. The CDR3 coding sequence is TGTGCCAGCAGACCCGGGGGACAAGAGACCCAGTACTTC. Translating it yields CASRPGGQETQYF.

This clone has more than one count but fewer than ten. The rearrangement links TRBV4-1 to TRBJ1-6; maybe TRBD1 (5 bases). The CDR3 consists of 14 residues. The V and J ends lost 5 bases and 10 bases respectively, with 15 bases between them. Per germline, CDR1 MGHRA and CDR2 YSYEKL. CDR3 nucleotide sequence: TGCGCCAGCAGCTTTCAGGGTGTCGGGTCACCCCTCCACTTT. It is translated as CASSFQGVGSPLHF.

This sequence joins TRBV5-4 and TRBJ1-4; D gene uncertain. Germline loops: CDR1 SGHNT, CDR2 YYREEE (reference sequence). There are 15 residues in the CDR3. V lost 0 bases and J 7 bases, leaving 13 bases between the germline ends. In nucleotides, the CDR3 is TGTGCCAGCAGCTTGGGGCGTGGAGGTGGTGAAAAACTGTTTTTT. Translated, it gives CASSLGRGGGEKLFF.

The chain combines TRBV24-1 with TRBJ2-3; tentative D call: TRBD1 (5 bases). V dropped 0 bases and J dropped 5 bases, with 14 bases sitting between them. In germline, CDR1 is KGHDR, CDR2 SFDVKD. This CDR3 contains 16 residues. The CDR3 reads CATSDLQTLQGDTQYF. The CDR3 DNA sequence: TGTGCCACCAGTGATTTGCAAACGCTCCAGGGAGATACGCAGTATTTT.

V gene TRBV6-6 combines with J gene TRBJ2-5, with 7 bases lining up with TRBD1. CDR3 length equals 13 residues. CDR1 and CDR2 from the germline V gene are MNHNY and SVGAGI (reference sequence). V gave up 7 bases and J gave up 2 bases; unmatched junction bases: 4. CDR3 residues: CASKQGSQETQYF. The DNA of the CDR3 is TGTGCCAGCAAACAGGGGTCTCAAGAGACCCAGTACTTC.

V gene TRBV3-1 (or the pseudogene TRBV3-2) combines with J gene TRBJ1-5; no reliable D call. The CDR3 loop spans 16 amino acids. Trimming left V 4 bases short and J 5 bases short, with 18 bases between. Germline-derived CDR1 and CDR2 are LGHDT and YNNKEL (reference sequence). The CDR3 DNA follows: TGTGCCAGCAGCCCCGTCCTGACGGGAAATTATCAGCCCCAGCATTTT. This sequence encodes CASSPVLTGNYQPQHF.

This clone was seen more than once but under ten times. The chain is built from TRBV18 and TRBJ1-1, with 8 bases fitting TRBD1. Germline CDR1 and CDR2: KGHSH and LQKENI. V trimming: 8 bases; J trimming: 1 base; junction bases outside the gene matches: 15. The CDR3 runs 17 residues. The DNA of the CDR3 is TGTGCCAGCCCAAACAGGGGACCTGGACAGGGGAACACTGAAGCTTTCTTT. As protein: CASPNRGPGQGNTEAFF.

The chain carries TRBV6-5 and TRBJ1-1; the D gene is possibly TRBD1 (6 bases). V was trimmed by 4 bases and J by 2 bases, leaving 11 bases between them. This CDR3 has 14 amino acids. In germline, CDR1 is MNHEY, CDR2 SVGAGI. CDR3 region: CASSSPTGNTEAFF. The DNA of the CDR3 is TGTGCCAGCAGTTCTCCGACAGGAAACACTGAAGCTTTCTTT.

CDR3 nucleotide sequence: TGTGCCAGCAGTCTTAACTACGAGCAGTACTTC. Amino acids: CASSLNYEQYF. V usage is TRBV7-2 and J usage is TRBJ2-7, with no clear D. Trimming stripped 6 bases from V and 3 bases from J, with 6 bases between. The CDR3 runs to 11 residues. Germline CDR1 SGHTA, CDR2 FQGNSA.

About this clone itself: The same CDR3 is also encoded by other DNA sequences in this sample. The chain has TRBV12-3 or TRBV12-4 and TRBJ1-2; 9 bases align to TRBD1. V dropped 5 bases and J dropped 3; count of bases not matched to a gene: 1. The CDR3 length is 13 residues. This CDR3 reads CASSGQGYYGYTF. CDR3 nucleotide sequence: TGTGCCAGCAGTGGACAGGGGTACTATGGCTACACCTTC.

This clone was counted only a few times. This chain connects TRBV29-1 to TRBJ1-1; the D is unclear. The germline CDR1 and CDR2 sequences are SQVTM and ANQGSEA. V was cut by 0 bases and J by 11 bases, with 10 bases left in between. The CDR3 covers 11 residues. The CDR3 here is CSVEEVLEAFF. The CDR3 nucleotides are TGCAGCGTTGAAGAAGTCTTAGAGGCTTTCTTT.

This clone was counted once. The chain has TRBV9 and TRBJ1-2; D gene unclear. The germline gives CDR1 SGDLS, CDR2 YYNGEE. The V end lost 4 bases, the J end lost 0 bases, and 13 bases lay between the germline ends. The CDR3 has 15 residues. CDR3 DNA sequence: TGTGCCAGCAGCTTATCGACGGGTACTAACTATGGCTACACCTTC. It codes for CASSLSTGTNYGYTF.

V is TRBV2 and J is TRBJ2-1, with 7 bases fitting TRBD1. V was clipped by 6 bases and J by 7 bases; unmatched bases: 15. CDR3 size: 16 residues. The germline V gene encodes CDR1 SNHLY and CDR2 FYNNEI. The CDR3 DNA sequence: TGTGCCAGCAGCATGAGGGCGACAGGGATGGTAAATGAGCAGTTCTTC. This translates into CASSMRATGMVNEQFF.

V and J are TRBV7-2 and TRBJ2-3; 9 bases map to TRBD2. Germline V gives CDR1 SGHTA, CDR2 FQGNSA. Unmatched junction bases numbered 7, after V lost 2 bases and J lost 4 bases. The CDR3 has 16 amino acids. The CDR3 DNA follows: TGTGCCAGCAGCTTACTCCCTAGCGGGGTAGCAGATACGCAGTATTTT. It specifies CASSLLPSGVADTQYF.

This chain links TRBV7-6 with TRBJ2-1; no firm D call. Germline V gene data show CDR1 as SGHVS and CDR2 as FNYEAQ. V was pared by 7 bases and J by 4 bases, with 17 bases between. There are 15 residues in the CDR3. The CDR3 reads CASNNPSLGYNEQFF. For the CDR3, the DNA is TGTGCCAGCAATAACCCGAGTCTCGGGTACAATGAGCAGTTCTTC. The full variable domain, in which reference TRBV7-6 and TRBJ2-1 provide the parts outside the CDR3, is GAGVSQSPRYKVTKRGQDVALRCDPISGHVSLYWYRQALGQGPEFLTYFNYEAQQDKSGLPNDRFSAERPEGSISTLTIQRTEQRDSAMYRCASNNPSLGYNEQFFGPGTRLTVL.

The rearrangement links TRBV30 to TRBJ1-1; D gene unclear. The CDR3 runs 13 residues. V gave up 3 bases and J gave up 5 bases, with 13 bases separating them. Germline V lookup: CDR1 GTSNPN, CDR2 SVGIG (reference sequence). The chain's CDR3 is CAWRTERVTEAFF. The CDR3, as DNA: TGTGCCTGGAGAACAGAACGAGTTACTGAAGCTTTCTTT.

CDR3 in DNA: TGTGCCAGCAGTTACTTACGGGCGTCGGTGGCGCAGAACACTGAAGCTTTCTTT. Translating gives CASSYLRASVAQNTEAFF. The gene calls are TRBV6-2 or TRBV6-3 and TRBJ1-1, with unresolved D. The V end lost 1 base, the J end lost 1 base, and 19 bases lay between the germline ends. Germline V gene data show CDR1 as MNHEY and CDR2 as SVGEGT. The CDR3 runs to 18 residues.

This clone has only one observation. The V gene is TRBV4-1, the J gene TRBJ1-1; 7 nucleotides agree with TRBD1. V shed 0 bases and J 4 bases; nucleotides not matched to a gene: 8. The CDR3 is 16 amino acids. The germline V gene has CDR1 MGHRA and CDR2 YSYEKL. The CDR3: CASSQDPHRGSTEAFF. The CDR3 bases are TGCGCCAGCAGCCAAGATCCCCACAGGGGAAGCACTGAAGCTTTCTTT.

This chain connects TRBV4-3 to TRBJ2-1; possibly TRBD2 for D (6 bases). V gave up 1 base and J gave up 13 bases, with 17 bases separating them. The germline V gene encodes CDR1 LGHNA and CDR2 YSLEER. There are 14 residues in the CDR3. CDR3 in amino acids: CASSQVARAGSQFF. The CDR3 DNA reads TGCGCCAGCAGCCAAGTTGCGAGGGCGGGGTCCCAGTTCTTC.

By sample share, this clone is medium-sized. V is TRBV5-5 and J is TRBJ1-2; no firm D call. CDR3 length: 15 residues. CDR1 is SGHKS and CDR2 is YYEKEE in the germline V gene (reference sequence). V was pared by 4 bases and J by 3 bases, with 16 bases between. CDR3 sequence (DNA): TGTGCCAGCAGCCCTGACCAATTTGCGTACTATGGCTACACCTTC. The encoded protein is CASSPDQFAYYGYTF. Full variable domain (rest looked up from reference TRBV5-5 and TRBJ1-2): DAGVTQSPTHLIKTRGQQVTLRCSPISGHKSVSWYQQVLGQGPQFIFQYYEKEERGRGNFPDRFSARQFPNYSSELNVNALLLGDSALYLCASSPDQFAYYGYTFGSGTRLTVV.

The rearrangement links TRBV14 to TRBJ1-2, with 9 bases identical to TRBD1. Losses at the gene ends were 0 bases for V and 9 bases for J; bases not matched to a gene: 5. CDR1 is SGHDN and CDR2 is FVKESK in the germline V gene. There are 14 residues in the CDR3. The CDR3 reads CASSQDIGQGSYTF. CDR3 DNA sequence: TGTGCCAGCAGCCAAGATATAGGACAGGGGAGCTACACCTTC.

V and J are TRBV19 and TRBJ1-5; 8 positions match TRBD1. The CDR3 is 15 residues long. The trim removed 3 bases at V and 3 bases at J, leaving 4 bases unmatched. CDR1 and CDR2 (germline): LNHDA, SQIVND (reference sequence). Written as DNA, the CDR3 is TGTGCCAGTAGTATCAAGGACAGGGCCAATCAGCCCCAGCATTTT. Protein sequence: CASSIKDRANQPQHF.

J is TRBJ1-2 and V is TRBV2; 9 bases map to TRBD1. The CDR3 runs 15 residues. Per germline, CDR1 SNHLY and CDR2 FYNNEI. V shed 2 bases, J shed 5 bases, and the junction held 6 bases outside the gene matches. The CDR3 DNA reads TGTGCCAGCAGTGAACGTGGACAGGGGTTGTATGGCTACACCTTC. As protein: CASSERGQGLYGYTF.

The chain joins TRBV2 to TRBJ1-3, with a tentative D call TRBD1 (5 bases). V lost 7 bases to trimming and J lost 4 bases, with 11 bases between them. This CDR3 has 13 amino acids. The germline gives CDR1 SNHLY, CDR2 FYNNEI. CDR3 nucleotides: TGTGCCAGCACACGGGGACGAGGAAACACCATATATTTT. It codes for CASTRGRGNTIYF.

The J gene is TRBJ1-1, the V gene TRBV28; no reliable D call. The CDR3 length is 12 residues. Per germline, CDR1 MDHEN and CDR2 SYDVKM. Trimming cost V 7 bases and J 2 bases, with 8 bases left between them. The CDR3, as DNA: TGTGCCAGCAAGGGAGCAAACACTGAAGCTTTCTTT. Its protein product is CASKGANTEAFF.

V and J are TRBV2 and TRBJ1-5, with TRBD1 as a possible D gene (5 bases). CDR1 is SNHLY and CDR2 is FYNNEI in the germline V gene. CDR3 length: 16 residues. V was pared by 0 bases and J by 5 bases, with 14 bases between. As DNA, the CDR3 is TGTGCCAGCAGTGAAGCCCGAGGGGCCGGGTATCAGCCCCAGCATTTT. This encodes CASSEARGAGYQPQHF.

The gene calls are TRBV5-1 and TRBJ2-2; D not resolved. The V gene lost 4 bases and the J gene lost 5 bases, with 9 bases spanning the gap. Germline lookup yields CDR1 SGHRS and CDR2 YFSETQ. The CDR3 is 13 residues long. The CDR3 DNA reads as TGCGCCAGCAGCATTACAGTAACCGGGGAGCTGTTTTTT. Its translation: CASSITVTGELFF.